The clone carrying this T cell receptor beta chain was detected only once. Trimming took 4 bases from V and 4 from J; bases not matched to a gene: 7. CDR1 and CDR2 (germline): MNHEY, SMNVEV (reference sequence). The CDR3 sequence is 15 residues long. Original methodology: By means of reference gene primer amplification, nucleated cell counts were estimated. Some clones are missing from TCRdb's copy, which holds only in-frame ones; the method was immunoSEQ multiplex PCR. V and J calls and clone size follow that table, whereas D and trimming were derived from the DNA. The sample gives approximately 470,000 clones, around 87% of which show up once; 0.7% is in the top ten. Participants, 18 to 89 years old, spanned 25 or so US areas. The sample comes from a study of blood T cell repertoires in COVID-19.

The source of this sequence is a woman aged 18-35 years who had recovered from COVID-19. The rearrangement links TRBV27 to TRBJ1-5, with 7 bases identical to TRBD1. Specimen: PBMCs or T cells enriched from blood (not recorded which). DNA of the CDR3: TGTGCCAGCAGTTCTTTCGGGACAGTAAATCAGCCCCAGCATTTT. Amino acids: CASSSFGTVNQPQHF.